This T cell receptor (beta chain) was identified during a study of spatial heterogeneity in lung cancer. Turning to the study itself: Strong correlation linked TCR transcript counts in tumor regions to a T cell module score derived from matched bulk RNA-seq.

TCRdb re-called the 5' RACE reads through MiXCR, storing one row per CDR3 protein. The table lists roughly 9,000 distinct CDR3 sequences, around 6.6% of them singletons. This clonotype was recorded at least ten times. No antigen is known for it. Time point here: sample taken at primary tumor resection. Unsorted samples of tumor, nontumor lung or frozen PBMC had their whole RNA sequenced. Regarding the study as a whole: Within tumors, counts of expanded alpha and beta TCRs tracked tumor mutation counts.

V shed 4 bases and J shed 0 bases, with 12 bases lying between them. Germline V gives CDR1 LGHNA, CDR2 YNFKEQ. This CDR3 has 15 residues. The sequencing here drew on lung tumor tissue, taken at surgery. This receptor was identified in a male donor with early-stage non-small cell lung cancer. The rearrangement uses TRBV4-2 and TRBJ2-5; D uncertain. The CDR3 bases are TGTGCCAGCAGCCCAGCCCACACGTACCAAGAGACCCAGTACTTC. Its translation: CASSPAHTYQETQYF.